This T cell receptor (beta chain) comes out of a study of OX40 agonist ivuxolimab in advanced cancers. Study-level information: As their treatment, patients were administered ivuxolimab, an agonistic anti-OX40 (CD134) antibody.

This clone was recorded once. Profiling relied on immunoSEQ multiplex PCR, and the TCRdb table lists in-frame clones only, not all of them. This sample yields about 58,000 clones, of which 81% are seen a single time; over 0.6% belongs to the top ten. CDR3 size: 14 residues. Germline V gene data show CDR1 as SGHKS and CDR2 as YYEKEE (reference sequence). Unmatched junction bases numbered 1, after V lost 0 bases and J lost 5 bases. The starting material was CD4+ or CD8+ T cells sorted from blood, obtained in a trial of the OX40 agonist ivuxolimab. V is TRBV5-5 and J is TRBJ1-5; TRBD1 matches 8 bases. This clonotype originated in an adult with an advanced solid tumor such as melanoma, head and neck, liver or kidney cancer. The CDR3 DNA sequence: TGTGCCAGCAGCTTGGCAGGGGGCGATCAGCCCCAGCATTTT. Residues: CASSLAGGDQPQHF.